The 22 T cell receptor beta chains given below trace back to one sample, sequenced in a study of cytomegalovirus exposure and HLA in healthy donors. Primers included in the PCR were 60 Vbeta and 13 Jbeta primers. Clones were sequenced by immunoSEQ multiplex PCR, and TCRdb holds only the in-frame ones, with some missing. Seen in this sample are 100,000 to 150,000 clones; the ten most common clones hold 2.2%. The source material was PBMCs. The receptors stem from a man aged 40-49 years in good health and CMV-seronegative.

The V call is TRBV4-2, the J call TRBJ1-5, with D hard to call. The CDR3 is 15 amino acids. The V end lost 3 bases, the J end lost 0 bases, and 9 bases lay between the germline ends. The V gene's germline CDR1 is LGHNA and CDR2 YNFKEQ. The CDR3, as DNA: TGTGCCAGCAGCCAGTCGAGGCGTAGCAATCAGCCCCAGCATTTT. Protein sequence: CASSQSRRSNQPQHF.

CDR3 loop: CASSAGHAQPQHF. In DNA, the CDR3 is TGTGCCAGCAGCGCAGGGCACGCTCAGCCCCAGCATTTT. This chain links TRBV7-6 with TRBJ1-5, with D tentatively TRBD1 (5 bases). Trimming removed 5 bases at V and 6 bases at J, with 11 bases between. The length of the CDR3 is 13 residues. Germline V gene lookup returns CDR1 SGHVS and CDR2 FNYEAQ.

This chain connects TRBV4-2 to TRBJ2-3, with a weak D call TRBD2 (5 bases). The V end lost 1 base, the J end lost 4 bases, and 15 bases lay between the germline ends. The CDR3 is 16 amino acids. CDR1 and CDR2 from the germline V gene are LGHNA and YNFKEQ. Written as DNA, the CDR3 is TGTGCCAGCAGCCAAGTTCCTCTGACGGGGTCAGATACGCAGTATTTT. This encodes CASSQVPLTGSDTQYF.

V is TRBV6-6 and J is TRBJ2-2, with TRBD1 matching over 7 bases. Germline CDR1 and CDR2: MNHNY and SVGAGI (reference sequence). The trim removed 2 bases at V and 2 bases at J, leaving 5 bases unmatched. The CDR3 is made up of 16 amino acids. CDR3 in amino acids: CASSYPTGDNTGELFF. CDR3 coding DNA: TGTGCCAGCAGTTACCCCACAGGGGATAACACCGGGGAGCTGTTTTTT.

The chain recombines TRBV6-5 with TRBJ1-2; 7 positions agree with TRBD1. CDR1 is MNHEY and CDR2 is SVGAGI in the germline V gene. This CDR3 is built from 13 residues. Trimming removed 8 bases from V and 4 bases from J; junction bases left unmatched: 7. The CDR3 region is CASGRQGPYGYTF. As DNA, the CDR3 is TGTGCCAGCGGGAGACAGGGTCCCTATGGCTACACCTTC.

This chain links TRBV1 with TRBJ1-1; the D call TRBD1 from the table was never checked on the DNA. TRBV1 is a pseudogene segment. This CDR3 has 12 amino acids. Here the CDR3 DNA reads TGCACCAGAAACCGGGACAGGGAGGAAGCTTTCTTT. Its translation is CTRNRDREEAFF.

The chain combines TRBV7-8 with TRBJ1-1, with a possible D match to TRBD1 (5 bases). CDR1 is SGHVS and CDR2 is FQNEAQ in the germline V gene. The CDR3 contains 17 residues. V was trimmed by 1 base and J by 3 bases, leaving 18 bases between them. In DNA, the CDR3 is TGTGCCAGCAGCTTAGTGTTTAGTCTGGGGCTGGACACTGAAGCTTTCTTT. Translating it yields CASSLVFSLGLDTEAFF.

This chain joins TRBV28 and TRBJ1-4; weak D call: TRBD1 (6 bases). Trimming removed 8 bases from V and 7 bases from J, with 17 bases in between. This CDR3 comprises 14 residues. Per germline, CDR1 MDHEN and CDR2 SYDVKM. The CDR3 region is CASLGTSAAEKLFF. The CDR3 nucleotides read TGTGCCAGCTTGGGGACAAGCGCAGCTGAAAAACTGTTTTTT.

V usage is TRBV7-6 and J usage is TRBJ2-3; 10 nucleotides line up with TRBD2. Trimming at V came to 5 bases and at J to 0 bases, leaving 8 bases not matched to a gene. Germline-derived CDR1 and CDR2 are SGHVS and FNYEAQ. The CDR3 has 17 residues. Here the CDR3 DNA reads TGTGCCAGCAGCCCTAGCGGGAGTAGGATCAGCACAGATACGCAGTATTTT. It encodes CASSPSGSRISTDTQYF.

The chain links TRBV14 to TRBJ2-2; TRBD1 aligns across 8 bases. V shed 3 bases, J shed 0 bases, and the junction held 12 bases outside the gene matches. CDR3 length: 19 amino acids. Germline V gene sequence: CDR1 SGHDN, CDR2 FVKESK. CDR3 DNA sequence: TGTGCCAGCAGCCAGAAGGGGGACAGGACCATCGCGAACACCGGGGAGCTGTTTTTT. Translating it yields CASSQKGDRTIANTGELFF.

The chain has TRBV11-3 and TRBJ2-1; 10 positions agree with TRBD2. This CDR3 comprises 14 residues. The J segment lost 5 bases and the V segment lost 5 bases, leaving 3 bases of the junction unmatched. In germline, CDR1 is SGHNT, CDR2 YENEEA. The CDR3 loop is CASSRLAGHNEQFF. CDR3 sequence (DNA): TGTGCCAGCAGCAGACTAGCGGGCCACAATGAGCAGTTCTTC.

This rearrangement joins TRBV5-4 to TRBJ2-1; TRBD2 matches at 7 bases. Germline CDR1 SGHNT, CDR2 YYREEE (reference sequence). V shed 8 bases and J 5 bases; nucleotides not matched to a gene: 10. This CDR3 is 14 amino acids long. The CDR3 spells CASRQRELNNEQFF. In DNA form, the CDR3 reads TGTGCCAGTCGCCAGCGGGAACTAAACAATGAGCAGTTCTTC.

CDR3 region: CASSVTGVRGYTF. The CDR3 DNA reads TGTGCCAGCAGTGTGACAGGGGTCCGGGGCTACACCTTC. The J gene is TRBJ1-2, the V gene TRBV7-9, with TRBD1 matching over 8 bases. The germline V gene encodes CDR1 SEHNR and CDR2 FQNEAQ (reference sequence). The CDR3 is made up of 13 amino acids. The trim removed 6 bases at V and 8 bases at J, leaving 8 bases unmatched.

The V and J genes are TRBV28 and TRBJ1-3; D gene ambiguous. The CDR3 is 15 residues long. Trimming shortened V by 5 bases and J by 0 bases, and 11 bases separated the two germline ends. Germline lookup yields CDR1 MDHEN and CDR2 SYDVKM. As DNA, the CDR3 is TGTGCCAGCAGTGTAACACGATACTCTGGAAACACCATATATTTT. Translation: CASSVTRYSGNTIYF. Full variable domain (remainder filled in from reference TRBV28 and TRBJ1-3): DVKVTQSSRYLVKRTGEKVFLECVQDMDHENMFWYRQDPGLGLRLIYFSYDVKMKEKGDIPEGYSVSREKKERFSLILESASTNQTSMYLCASSVTRYSGNTIYFGEGSWLTVV.

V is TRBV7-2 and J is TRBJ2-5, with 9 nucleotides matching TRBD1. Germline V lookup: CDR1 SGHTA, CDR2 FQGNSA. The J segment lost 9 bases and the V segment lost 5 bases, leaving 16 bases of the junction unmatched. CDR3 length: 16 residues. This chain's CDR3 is CASSRTGQGGKGAQYF. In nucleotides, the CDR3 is TGTGCCAGCAGCCGGACGGGACAGGGCGGGAAAGGGGCCCAGTACTTC.

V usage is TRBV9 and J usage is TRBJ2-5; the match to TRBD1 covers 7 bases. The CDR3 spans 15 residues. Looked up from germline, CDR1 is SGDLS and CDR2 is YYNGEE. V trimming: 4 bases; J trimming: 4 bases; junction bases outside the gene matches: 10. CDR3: CASSLRTGEGETQYF. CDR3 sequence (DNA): TGTGCCAGCAGCCTACGGACAGGAGAGGGAGAGACCCAGTACTTC.

The CDR3 loop reads CASSQAGTTNEQFF. CDR3 bases: TGTGCCAGCAGCCAAGCGGGGACTACCAATGAGCAGTTCTTC. The chain recombines TRBV7-3 with TRBJ2-1, with TRBD2 matching 7 bases. Germline assignment: CDR1 SGHTA and CDR2 FQGTGA. The V segment lost 5 bases and the J segment 6 bases; nucleotides outside the gene matches: 7. The CDR3 is made up of 14 amino acids.

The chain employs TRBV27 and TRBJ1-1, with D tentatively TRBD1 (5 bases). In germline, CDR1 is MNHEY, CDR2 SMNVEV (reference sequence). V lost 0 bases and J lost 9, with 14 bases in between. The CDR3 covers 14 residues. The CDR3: CASSLSFGGWQAFF. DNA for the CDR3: TGTGCCAGCAGTTTATCATTCGGGGGTTGGCAAGCTTTCTTT.

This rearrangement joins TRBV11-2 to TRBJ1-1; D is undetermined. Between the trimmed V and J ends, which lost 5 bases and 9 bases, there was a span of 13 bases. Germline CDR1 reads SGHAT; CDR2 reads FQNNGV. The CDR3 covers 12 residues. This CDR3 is CASSTHQYQAFF. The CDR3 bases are TGTGCCAGCAGCACCCATCAGTACCAAGCTTTCTTT.

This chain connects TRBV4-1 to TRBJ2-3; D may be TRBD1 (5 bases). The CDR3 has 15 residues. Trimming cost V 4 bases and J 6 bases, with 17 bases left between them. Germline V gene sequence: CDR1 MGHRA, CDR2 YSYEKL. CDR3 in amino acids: CASSRLIGVSDTQYF. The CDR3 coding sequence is TGCGCCAGCAGCCGCCTAATAGGGGTGAGCGATACGCAGTATTTT.

DNA of the CDR3: TGTGCCAGCAGTTACTCTGATGCGGGAAACGAGCAGTACTTC. Its protein is CASSYSDAGNEQYF. The chain carries TRBV6-6 and TRBJ2-7; possibly TRBD2 for D (6 bases). The CDR3 has 14 residues. CDR1 and CDR2 from the germline V gene are MNHNY and SVGAGI (reference sequence). Deletions cut 0 bases from V and 5 bases from J, with 11 bases between.

The CDR3 protein is CASSLETGGPYEQYF. The CDR3 DNA reads as TGTGCCAGCAGCTTAGAAACAGGGGGGCCCTACGAGCAGTACTTC. The gene calls are TRBV7-2 and TRBJ2-7; TRBD1 aligns across 8 bases. The CDR3 length is 15 residues. The J segment lost 2 bases and the V segment lost 1 base, leaving 4 bases of the junction unmatched. CDR1 and CDR2 from the germline V gene are SGHTA and FQGNSA.